This is a list of T cell receptor beta chains from one sample in a study of CD8 T cells in ankylosing spondylitis. In TCRdb, the 5' RACE reads were re-called with MiXCR into one record per CDR3 protein. The sample has 250,000 or so distinct CDR3 sequences; 15% to 20% are singletons. Sequenced: blood, either unsorted or a sorted T cell fraction (not recorded which). Source of these receptors: a male donor with ankylosing spondylitis or in good health (not recorded which). The CDR3 runs from the conserved cysteine through the conserved F or W. A D gene is named only where the DNA matches it firmly. The size entry is marked missing in some rows and otherwise reads once, few, many or a size class.

d_call j_call clone_size v_call cdr3_nt cdr3_aa
TRBD2 TRBJ2-7 few TRBV20-1 TGCAGTGCCCCAGGGACTAGCGGGAGCTCCTACGAGCAGTACTTC CSAPGTSGSSYEQYF
TRBD1 TRBJ1-2 few TRBV5-6 TGTGCCAGCAGCCGACAGGGGGCTGGCTATGGCTACACCTTC CASSRQGAGYGYTF
TRBD1 TRBJ1-3 many TRBV4-1 TGCGCCAGCAGCCAAGTTACAGGGGTAGTAAAGCGAAACACCATATATTTT CASSQVTGVVKRNTIYF
TRBD1 TRBJ2-5 few TRBV29-1 TGCAGCGTTGGGAAGGGACAGGGGGTGGAGACCCAGTACTTC CSVGKGQGVETQYF
- TRBJ2-1 - TRBV5-1 TGCGCCAGCAGCCCGGCCACAACTAGCTACAATGAGCAGTTCTTC CASSPATTSYNEQFF
TRBD1 TRBJ2-7 - TRBV5-1 TGCGCCAGCAGCCTGACAGGGTTCCTTAGCTCCTACGAGCAGTACTTC CASSLTGFLSSYEQYF
- TRBJ2-7 few TRBV12-3/TRBV12-4 TGTGCCAGCAGTTTTGGACGCGTCTACGAGCAGTACTTC CASSFGRVYEQYF
- TRBJ1-1 - TRBV29-1 TGCAGCGTTGTATCCGGGGTCGGAACTGAAGCTTTCTTT CSVVSGVGTEAFF
- TRBJ2-7 few TRBV12-3/TRBV12-4 TGTGCCAGCAGTCCCCCGGTGCAGTCCTACGAGCAGTACTTC CASSPPVQSYEQYF
- TRBJ2-2 - TRBV7-6 TGTGCCAGCATTGTGGGGAACACCGGGGAGCTGTTTTTT CASIVGNTGELFF
TRBD2 TRBJ2-7 few TRBV13 TGTGCCAGCAGCTCCCTCTCTAGCGGGAGCTCCTACGAGCAGTACTTC CASSSLSSGSSYEQYF
TRBD2 TRBJ2-5 few TRBV29-1 TGCAGCGTAAGACTAGCGGGAAAGGAAGAGACCCAGTACTTC CSVRLAGKEETQYF
- TRBJ2-3 few TRBV4-2 TGTGCCAGCAGCCATCCGTCAATGGAGGTCGGGGCAAACACAGATACGCAGTATTTT CASSHPSMEVGANTDTQYF
- TRBJ2-1 many TRBV12-3/TRBV12-4 TGTGCCAGCAGTTTAACGGGACCCTACAATGAGCAGTTCTTC CASSLTGPYNEQFF
TRBD2 TRBJ2-1 - TRBV7-3 TGTGCCAGCAGGGGACTAGCGGGAGGACACAATGAGCAGTTCTTC CASRGLAGGHNEQFF
- TRBJ2-2 - TRBV4-2 TGTGCCAGCAGCCTCGGGACTGATAACACCGGGGAGCTGTTTTTT CASSLGTDNTGELFF
- TRBJ2-7 many TRBV4-1 TGCGCCAGCAGCCAAGATACCATCTCCTACGAGCAGTACTTC CASSQDTISYEQYF
- TRBJ2-5 few TRBV9 TGTGCCAGCAGCGTAGACCGCCAAGGAGATGAGACCCAGTACTTC CASSVDRQGDETQYF
TRBD1 TRBJ2-1 few TRBV28 TGTGCCAGCAGCATCGACAGGGGGCCCTCCTACAATGAGCAGTTCTTC CASSIDRGPSYNEQFF
TRBD1 TRBJ2-7 many TRBV29-1 TGCAGCGTTGAAGCCCAAGGACAGGGGGTATCCTACGAGCAGTACTTC CSVEAQGQGVSYEQYF
TRBD2 TRBJ2-1 many TRBV11-1 TGTGCCAGCAGCTTATTCCCGAGAGAGACTAGCGGGAGGTACAATGAGCAGTTCTTC CASSLFPRETSGRYNEQFF
TRBD2 TRBJ2-5 many TRBV29-1 TGCAGCGTTGAGGGGAACGAGCGGGAGGGGTTCGAGACCCAGTACTTC CSVEGNEREGFETQYF